Presented here are 20 T cell receptor beta chains from one specimen sequenced in a study of CD8 T cells in Susac syndrome. With random hexamers, reverse transcription was performed on about 0.5 to 1 ug of RNA. TCRdb re-analysed the immunoSEQ multiplex PCR reads in MiXCR, keeping a single row per CDR3 protein. The profile shows under 200,000 distinct CDR3 sequences, 85% to 95% of them singletons. Sequencing was done on a sample of CD8+ T cells from PBMCs. These receptor sequences come from a human donor with multiple sclerosis.

The DNA of the CDR3 is TGTGCCAGCAGCCCCCCTGACGGGAACACTGAAGCTTTCTTT. It specifies CASSPPDGNTEAFF. The V call is TRBV28, the J call TRBJ1-1; D uncertain. CDR3 size: 14 residues. Germline loops: CDR1 MDHEN, CDR2 SYDVKM. V lost 6 bases to trimming and J lost 1 base, with 12 bases between them. Filled out from reference TRBV28 and TRBJ1-1, the complete variable domain reads DVKVTQSSRYLVKRTGEKVFLECVQDMDHENMFWYRQDPGLGLRLIYFSYDVKMKEKGDIPEGYSVSREKKERFSLILESASTNQTSMYLCASSPPDGNTEAFFGQGTRLTVV.

The chain carries TRBV27 and TRBJ2-3; D is unresolved. This CDR3 comprises 13 residues. Per the germline V gene, CDR1 is MNHEY and CDR2 is SMNVEV (reference sequence). V lost 2 bases and J lost 1, with 4 bases in between. CDR3 DNA sequence: TGTGCCAGCAGTTTAAGGGGCACAGATACGCAGTATTTT. This encodes CASSLRGTDTQYF.

This rearrangement joins TRBV3-1 to TRBJ2-1, with TRBD2 identical over 9 bases. Germline V gene sequence: CDR1 LGHDT, CDR2 YNNKEL (reference sequence). The CDR3 sequence is 16 residues long. V was pared by 4 bases and J by 4 bases, with 8 bases of the junction left unmatched. The CDR3 nucleotides are TGTGCCAGCAGCCCGTTTCTAGCGGGGTCTTACAATGAGCAGTTCTTC. This gives the protein CASSPFLAGSYNEQFF.

The chain links TRBV3-1 to TRBJ2-7; 8 bases map to TRBD2. Looked up from germline, CDR1 is LGHDT and CDR2 is YNNKEL (reference sequence). Trimming cost V 4 bases and J 2 bases; bases outside gene matches: 4. The CDR3 consists of 14 residues. CDR3 residues: CASSPREGPYEQYF. CDR3 sequence (DNA): TGTGCCAGCAGCCCCCGGGAGGGACCCTACGAGCAGTACTTC.

V usage is TRBV29-1 and J usage is TRBJ2-7; TRBD1 agrees at 11 bases. The CDR3 sequence is 14 residues long. J gave up 6 bases and V 5 bases, and 9 bases lay outside the gene matches. CDR1 and CDR2 (germline): SQVTM, ANQGSEA. The CDR3 here is CSVLMGQGVSEQYF. CDR3 nucleotides: TGCAGCGTTCTCATGGGACAGGGGGTCTCCGAGCAGTACTTC.

This clonotype has just one count. The chain employs TRBV19 and TRBJ1-2, with no clear D. There are 14 residues in the CDR3. The germline CDR1 and CDR2 sequences are LNHDA and SQIVND (reference sequence). Trimming took off 7 bases at V and 2 bases at J, with 14 bases between the two ends. The CDR3 DNA follows: TGTGCCAGTAACCCGACGCACACCAACTATGGCTACACCTTC. This encodes CASNPTHTNYGYTF.

This chain joins TRBV28 and TRBJ2-3, with TRBD1 matching 9 bases. Per the germline V gene, CDR1 is MDHEN and CDR2 is SYDVKM. The CDR3 covers 15 residues. Unmatched junction bases numbered 5, after V lost 3 bases and J lost 4 bases. The CDR3 DNA follows: TGTGCCAGCAGTTTGTCGGGACAGGGTCCAGATACGCAGTATTTT. The encoded protein is CASSLSGQGPDTQYF. Supplemented by reference TRBV28 and TRBJ2-3, the full variable domain reads DVKVTQSSRYLVKRTGEKVFLECVQDMDHENMFWYRQDPGLGLRLIYFSYDVKMKEKGDIPEGYSVSREKKERFSLILESASTNQTSMYLCASSLSGQGPDTQYFGPGTRLTVL.

This clonotype has a single count. Here the CDR3 DNA reads TGTGCCAGCAGCCAAGATGGGGGCTCCTACTCCTACGAGCAGTACTTC. It specifies CASSQDGGSYSYEQYF. This chain links TRBV3-1 with TRBJ2-7, with TRBD1 as a possible D gene (6 bases). CDR1 and CDR2 (germline): LGHDT, YNNKEL (reference sequence). Trimming cost V 0 bases and J 0 bases, with 12 bases left between them. This CDR3 has 16 amino acids.

The rearrangement joins TRBV3-1 to TRBJ1-2; no clear D. This CDR3 contains 16 residues. Trimming shortened V by 0 bases and J by 4 bases, and 15 bases separated the two germline ends. The germline CDR1 and CDR2 sequences are LGHDT and YNNKEL (reference sequence). In DNA, the CDR3 is TGTGCCAGCAGCCAAGATAGGATCGGGGAGGGCTATGGCTACACCTTC. Its protein is CASSQDRIGEGYGYTF.

The V call is TRBV7-9, the J call TRBJ1-2; no clear D. Trimming left V 5 bases short and J 6 bases short, with 13 bases between. This CDR3 has 13 residues. Per the germline V gene, CDR1 is SEHNR and CDR2 is FQNEAQ (reference sequence). CDR3 nucleotide sequence: TGTGCCAGCAGCCCATCTTTGGCGGATGGCTACACCTTC. This codes for CASSPSLADGYTF.

The chain employs TRBV29-1 and TRBJ2-1; no definite D call. V was clipped by 5 bases and J by 7 bases, with 18 bases between them. The CDR3 covers 14 residues. From germline, CDR1 is SQVTM and CDR2 ANQGSEA. The CDR3 DNA is TGCAGCGTTTGTTGGGCGGACGCAGGAAATGAGCAGTTCTTC. This gives the protein CSVCWADAGNEQFF.

This clonotype appeared a single time. This sequence joins TRBV20-1 and TRBJ2-7; D is undetermined. Per the germline V gene, CDR1 is DFQATT and CDR2 is SNEGSKA (reference sequence). The ends were cut back, 0 bases at V and 0 bases at J, with 6 bases in the middle. This CDR3 is 13 amino acids long. Here the CDR3 reads CSAREGSSYEQYF. CDR3 coding DNA: TGCAGTGCTAGAGAAGGCAGCTCCTACGAGCAGTACTTC.

The chain has TRBV4-1 and TRBJ2-1, with TRBD2 matching over 10 bases. V lost 5 bases to trimming and J lost 3 bases; unmatched junction nucleotides: 7. CDR3 size: 16 residues. Germline CDR1 MGHRA, CDR2 YSYEKL. The DNA for the CDR3 is TGCGCCAGCAGCGAAGGGTCTAGCGGGGGCTACAATGAGCAGTTCTTC. Translation: CASSEGSSGGYNEQFF.

The V and J genes are TRBV2 and TRBJ2-7, with D possibly being TRBD1 (5 bases). Trimming left V 0 bases short and J 5 bases short, with 17 bases between. Germline V gene data show CDR1 as SNHLY and CDR2 as FYNNEI. This CDR3 is 16 amino acids long. The CDR3: CASSEALWQGVDEQYF. The CDR3 coding sequence is TGTGCCAGCAGTGAAGCGCTTTGGCAGGGCGTTGACGAGCAGTACTTC.

The rearrangement uses TRBV2 and TRBJ2-7; D is uncertain. Trimming pared 8 bases from V and 10 bases from J, leaving 15 bases between. Looked up from germline, CDR1 is SNHLY and CDR2 is FYNNEI. The CDR3 totals 11 residues. CDR3 sequence (DNA): TGTGCCAGCGCTACCCCGGCCGGTCAGTACTTC. Protein: CASATPAGQYF.

V and J are TRBV12-3 or TRBV12-4 and TRBJ2-1; D is unresolved. V lost 1 base and J 5 bases, leaving 9 bases between the germline ends. This CDR3 comprises 14 residues. CDR3 DNA: TGTGCCAGCAGTTTAGTTGGCCGGAACAATGAGCAGTTCTTC. It translates to CASSLVGRNNEQFF.

The chain is built from TRBV6-4 and TRBJ1-5; D remains ambiguous. V lost 0 bases to trimming and J lost 3 bases, with 6 bases between them. The CDR3 sequence is 14 residues long. Germline V CDR1 and CDR2: MRHNA, SNTAGT. This CDR3 reads CASSDSADNQPQHF. DNA of the CDR3: TGTGCCAGCAGTGACTCGGCAGACAATCAGCCCCAGCATTTT.

The genes are TRBV27 and TRBJ2-7; possibly TRBD1 for D (6 bases). The CDR3 spans 14 residues. CDR1 and CDR2 (germline): MNHEY, SMNVEV (reference sequence). Trimming took 4 bases from V and 1 from J, leaving 11 bases between them. In DNA form, the CDR3 reads TGTGCCAGCAGTTCCTCTACAGGGTCCTACGAGCAGTACTTC. It specifies CASSSSTGSYEQYF.

The chain links TRBV5-1 to TRBJ2-1; D assignment may be TRBD1 or TRBD2 (5 bases each). The CDR3 consists of 15 residues. V dropped 3 bases and J dropped 0 bases, with 10 bases sitting between them. Germline assignment: CDR1 SGHRS and CDR2 YFSETQ. The CDR3 nucleotides are TGCGCCAGCAGCTCGGGACCAAACTCCTACAATGAGCAGTTCTTC. As protein: CASSSGPNSYNEQFF. The whole variable domain, filled in from reference TRBV5-1 and TRBJ2-1, reads KAGVTQTPRYLIKTRGQQVTLSCSPISGHRSVSWYQQTPGQGLQFLFEYFSETQRNKGNFPGRFSGRQFSNSRSEMNVSTLELGDSALYLCASSSGPNSYNEQFFGPGTRLTVL.

The chain carries TRBV1 and TRBJ2-3; the table gives TRBD2 as D, unverified against the DNA. TRBV1 corresponds to a pseudogene. CDR3 length: 15 residues. The DNA for the CDR3 is TGCACCACCCCGGAAGAGCGGGGGGCAAAAGATACGCAGTATTTT. It codes for CTTPEERGAKDTQYF.